Listed below are T cell receptor beta chains from one sample, sequenced in a study of CD8 T cells in Susac syndrome. TCRdb used MiXCR to reprocess the immunoSEQ multiplex PCR reads, holding one entry per CDR3 protein. Here the sample spans about 130,000 distinct CDR3 sequences, about 90% being singletons. Sequencing was performed on CD8+ T cells from PBMCs. All receptors come from a human donor with multiple sclerosis. Each CDR3 is given with its conserved first and last residue. Fields, in order: clone size, V gene, J gene, D gene, CDR3 DNA, CDR3 protein. D genes are given only for firm matches. Not every row has a clone size; where given, it reads once, few, many or a size class.

>NA|TRBV7-7|TRBJ2-3|TRBD2
TGTGCCAGCAGCTTAGGGGCCGGGACTAGCAAAGATACGCAGTATTTT
CASSLGAGTSKDTQYF
>NA|TRBV7-9|TRBJ2-7|NA
TGTGCCAGCAGCAAAACAGGTCCCACCTACGAGCAGTACTTC
CASSKTGPTYEQYF
>NA|TRBV4-1|TRBJ2-5|TRBD1
TGCGCCAGCAGCCAAGAGGGGACAGCTGGGGAGACCCAGTACTTC
CASSQEGTAGETQYF
>few|TRBV27|TRBJ1-5|NA
TGTGCCAGCAGTTATGGGGGGCCGAATCAGCCCCAGCATTTT
CASSYGGPNQPQHF
>NA|TRBV6-2/TRBV6-3|TRBJ2-1|TRBD2
TGTGCCAGCAGTAGCGGGATCGTCAATGAGCAGTTCTTC
CASSSGIVNEQFF
>NA|TRBV9|TRBJ2-3|TRBD2
TGTGCCAGCAGCGTGCCTTCCAGCGGGAGGGGAGATACGCAGTATTTT
CASSVPSSGRGDTQYF
>NA|TRBV20-1|TRBJ2-1|TRBD2
TGCAGTGCCTCGGGGACTAGCGGGAGACCTGGGGAGCAGTTCTTC
CSASGTSGRPGEQFF
>NA|TRBV7-8|TRBJ1-1|NA
TGTGCCAGCAGCCCTCCCCAGCTAAACACTGAAGCTTTCTTT
CASSPPQLNTEAFF
>NA|TRBV13|TRBJ2-3|TRBD1
TGTGCCAGCAGCTTAGAGGGGGCCCTGGGCACAGATACGCAGTATTTT
CASSLEGALGTDTQYF
>NA|TRBV7-2|TRBJ2-7|NA
TGTGCCAGCAGCTTAGGGTCTCTTTTCGAGCAGTACTTC
CASSLGSLFEQYF
>NA|TRBV6-5|TRBJ1-5|TRBD1
TGTGCCAGCAGTCGACAGGGTGATCAGCCCCAGCATTTT
CASSRQGDQPQHF
>NA|TRBV3-1|TRBJ2-2|NA
TGTGCCAGCAGCCACGGGATAATTAACACCGGGGAGCTGTTTTTT
CASSHGIINTGELFF
>NA|TRBV9|TRBJ2-7|TRBD1
TGTGCCAGCAGCGACCAGACAGGGGAGAGCTACGAGCAGTACTTC
CASSDQTGESYEQYF
>NA|TRBV13|TRBJ2-1|TRBD2
TGTGCCAGCAGCTTAGCCGGACTAGCGGACGATGAGCAGTTCTTC
CASSLAGLADDEQFF
>NA|TRBV13|TRBJ2-5|TRBD2
TGTGCCAGCAGCCCCCGGGGAAGCGGGGGAAAAGAGACCCAGTACTTC
CASSPRGSGGKETQYF
>once|TRBV20-1|TRBJ2-7|NA
TGCAGTGCTAGAGATGTGGCAGGGAGCTCCTACGAGCAGTACTTC
CSARDVAGSSYEQYF
>NA|TRBV20-1|TRBJ2-7|NA
TGCAGTGCAGAACCGGGAGTTACCTACGAGCAGTACTTC
CSAEPGVTYEQYF
>NA|TRBV30|TRBJ1-1|NA
TGTGCCTGGGGGAACATTTGGAACACTGAAGCTTTCTTT
CAWGNIWNTEAFF
>NA|TRBV6-1|TRBJ2-5|NA
TGTGCCAGCAGGATCCAGGGTCAAGAGACCCAGTACTTC
CASRIQGQETQYF
>NA|TRBV12-5|TRBJ2-1|TRBD2
TGTGCTAGTGGACCGTGGGGGGGAGATGAGCAGTTCTTC
CASGPWGGDEQFF
>NA|TRBV6-5|TRBJ1-5|NA
TGTGCCAGCAGTTACTCGAATAGCAATCAGCCCCAGCATTTT
CASSYSNSNQPQHF
>NA|TRBV28|TRBJ2-2|TRBD1
TGTGCCAGCAGTTCCCGCGTCACACAGGGGGTCCTCACCGGGGAGCTGTTTTTT
CASSSRVTQGVLTGELFF
>NA|TRBV12-5|TRBJ2-1|NA
TGTGCTAGTGGTTTAGATAGCTCCTACAATGAGCAGTTCTTC
CASGLDSSYNEQFF
>NA|TRBV20-1|TRBJ2-7|TRBD1
TGCAGTGCTAGAGACCACAGGGGTAACTACGAGCAGTACTTC
CSARDHRGNYEQYF
>NA|TRBV7-9|TRBJ2-7|TRBD2
TGTGCCAGCAGCGCCCCGGGACTAGCTTACGAGCAGTACTTC
CASSAPGLAYEQYF
>NA|TRBV28|TRBJ1-5|NA
TGTGCCAGCCGTGAGGAAGATCAGCCCCAGCATTTT
CASREEDQPQHF
>NA|TRBV7-8|TRBJ1-5|NA
TGTGCCAGCAGCCCAGGACGAGCGGTACAGCCCCAGCATTTT
CASSPGRAVQPQHF
>NA|TRBV7-6|TRBJ1-4|NA
TGTGCCAGCAGCCAGTTGGGGGGCGGTGAAAAACTGTTTTTT
CASSQLGGGEKLFF
>NA|TRBV6-6|TRBJ2-2|NA
TGTGCCGTTCAGCTCCCCGGGGAGCTGTTTTTT
CAVQLPGELFF
>NA|TRBV29-1|TRBJ2-7|TRBD2
TGCAGCGTTGTCGGGGGGACCATTCACCGGGACGAGCAGTACTTC
CSVVGGTIHRDEQYF
>once|TRBV30|TRBJ2-5|NA
TGTGCCTGCAAGTCGGACAGCCTCCCTGCGGAGACCCAGTACTTC
CACKSDSLPAETQYF
>NA|TRBV28|TRBJ2-5|TRBD2
TGTGCCAGCAGTTTAAGGCTAGCGGGGTACCAAGAGACCCAGTACTTC
CASSLRLAGYQETQYF
>NA|TRBV5-1|TRBJ1-2|NA
TGCGCCAGCAGCTTGGCCCCCATTAACTATGGCTACACCTTC
CASSLAPINYGYTF
>NA|TRBV4-3|TRBJ2-5|TRBD2
TGCGCCAGCAGCCGCCTACTAGCGGGAGGGGAGACCCAGTACTTC
CASSRLLAGGETQYF
>NA|TRBV7-9|TRBJ2-7|NA
TGTGCCAGCCTAGATCCGTCCACCTACGAGCAGTACTTC
CASLDPSTYEQYF
>NA|TRBV11-2|TRBJ2-7|NA
TGTGCCAGCAGCTTCTCGGGTCCGAGCAACGAGCAGTACTTC
CASSFSGPSNEQYF
>NA|TRBV7-9|TRBJ2-3|TRBD2
TGTGCCAGCAGCTTAGCTACTAGCGGGGTTAGCACAGATACGCAGTATTTT
CASSLATSGVSTDTQYF
>NA|TRBV29-1|TRBJ2-5|NA
TGCAGCGTTGAGAGGGGAGAGACCCAGTACTTC
CSVERGETQYF
>NA|TRBV20-1|TRBJ2-2|NA
TGCAGTGCTAGCGACTGGGACTCCTCCTCCGGGGAGCTGTTTTTT
CSASDWDSSSGELFF
>NA|TRBV6-5|TRBJ2-1|NA
TGTGCCAGCAGTTACTCCTACTTGCTAAATGAGCAGTTCTTC
CASSYSYLLNEQFF
>NA|TRBV14|TRBJ2-7|NA
TGTGCCAGCAGCAGAACAGGGAACTACGAGCAGTACTTC
CASSRTGNYEQYF
>NA|TRBV5-1|TRBJ1-1|NA
TGCGCCAGCAAAAGTGAGAGCACTGAAGCTTTCTTT
CASKSESTEAFF
>NA|TRBV10-3|TRBJ2-7|TRBD1
TGTGCCATCAGTGAGGCACAGGGGGTTAGCTCCTACGAGCAGTACTTC
CAISEAQGVSSYEQYF
>NA|TRBV6-2/TRBV6-3|TRBJ2-1|NA
TGTGCCAGCAGTTATCTGGACAGACCCAATGAGCAGTTCTTC
CASSYLDRPNEQFF
>NA|TRBV7-6|TRBJ1-5|NA
TGTGCCAGCAGCGGAGATGATCAGCCCCAGCATTTT
CASSGDDQPQHF
>once|TRBV19|TRBJ2-3|TRBD2
TGTGCCAGTGCACTAGCGGTCACAGATACGCAGTATTTT
CASALAVTDTQYF